This T cell receptor beta chain originates from a study of control samples from healthy donors and cancer patients. Profiling relied on immunoSEQ multiplex PCR, and the TCRdb table lists in-frame clones only, not all of them. The sample lists 75,000 to 100,000 clones; roughly 92% were seen once. Germline V gene data show CDR1 as DFQATT and CDR2 as SNEGSKA (reference sequence). Trimming removed 0 bases at V and 6 bases at J, with 4 bases between. CDR3 length: 11 residues. The sequencing sample was made of blood. The sequence came from a human donor in good health. The donor label of this sample is uncertain. The J gene is TRBJ2-3, the V gene TRBV20-1, with D hard to call. The CDR3 loop is CSAREFDTQYF. CDR3 DNA: TGCAGTGCTAGAGAATTCGATACGCAGTATTTT.